This T cell receptor beta chain was identified in a study of shared clonotypes between healthy human individuals. Whole-study context: The study enrolled a couple of women and three men aged 18 to 49.

This clone was found a few times. What it binds is not known. Looked up from germline, CDR1 is SGHTA and CDR2 is FQGTGA. The CDR3 totals 17 residues. V trimming: 4 bases; J trimming: 1 base; junction bases outside the gene matches: 7. Study results and limitations: Sharing across four donors was highest in naive CD4 (roughly 5%) and lowest in memory CD8 (roughly 0.4%).

Sorted-subset replicate PCRs used about 0.2 ug DNA, some 30,000 T cell genomes. Only in-frame clones appear in the TCRdb table, and some are missing; sequencing was by immunoSEQ multiplex PCR. This table has about 1 million clones, around 82% appearing once. The sequenced material came from memory CD4+ T cells from PBMCs. Subset defined: CD45RA-negative fraction. This TCR was sampled from a man younger than 30 in good health. Some clones in this sample may be carry-over from other donors' samples. J is TRBJ2-6 and V is TRBV7-3, with TRBD1 matching over 7 bases. The CDR3 coding sequence is TGTGCCAGCAGCTCTCGACAGGGTGTATCTGGGGCCAACGTCCTGACTTTC. It translates to CASSSRQGVSGANVLTF.